This entry lists 27 T cell receptor beta chains sequenced from one sample in a study of siplizumab effects on memory and regulatory T cells. The table came from immunoSEQ multiplex PCR; TCRdb's copy has only in-frame clones and leaves some out. The data show about 85,000 clones, just under 95% seen once. Sequencing was done on a sample of CD8+ T cells sorted from blood. These receptors all come from a human donor in good health.

The chain employs TRBV18 and TRBJ2-1; 9 bases agree with TRBD2. This CDR3 is built from 16 residues. V shed 8 bases, J shed 1 base, and the junction held 9 bases outside the gene matches. The V gene's germline CDR1 is KGHSH and CDR2 LQKENI. CDR3 sequence (DNA): TGTGCCAGCGCTCTAGTAGCGGGAGAGTCCTACAATGAGCAGTTCTTC. It yields the protein CASALVAGESYNEQFF.

This clone was counted a single time. DNA of the CDR3: TGTGCCAGCAGTGAACGAGTGGGAGGCATAGATACGCAGTATTTT. This sequence encodes CASSERVGGIDTQYF. V usage is TRBV6-1 and J usage is TRBJ2-3, with a possible D match to TRBD2 (6 bases). This CDR3 has 15 residues. Between the trimmed V and J ends, which lost 2 bases and 5 bases, there was a span of 14 bases. Germline V gene lookup returns CDR1 MNHNS and CDR2 SASEGT.

This clone has only one observation. V and J are TRBV27 and TRBJ2-3, with D perhaps given as TRBD1 or TRBD2 (5 bases each). Trimming took off 5 bases at V and 0 bases at J, with 27 bases between the two ends. Germline values: CDR1 MNHEY, CDR2 SMNVEV (reference sequence). The CDR3 length is 20 residues. The CDR3 loop is CASSPSSGTEFPFSTDTQYF. DNA of the CDR3: TGTGCCAGCAGTCCATCCTCCGGGACGGAGTTTCCTTTTAGCACAGATACGCAGTATTTT.

This clone was observed a few times. The chain recombines TRBV9 with TRBJ1-1; a possible D gene is TRBD1 (6 bases). Germline CDR1 SGDLS, CDR2 YYNGEE. Trimming took off 3 bases at V and 1 base at J, with 7 bases between the two ends. The CDR3 length is 13 residues. As DNA, the CDR3 is TGTGCCAGCAGCGCGGGACAGAACACTGAAGCTTTCTTT. It specifies CASSAGQNTEAFF. The full variable domain, completed using reference TRBV9 and TRBJ1-1, is DSGVTQTPKHLITATGQRVTLRCSPRSGDLSVYWYQQSLDQGLQFLIQYYNGEERAKGNILERFSAQQFPDLHSELNLSSLELGDSALYFCASSAGQNTEAFFGQGTRLTVV.

The V and J genes are TRBV28 and TRBJ1-5; the D gene is possibly TRBD1 (5 bases). Per the germline V gene, CDR1 is MDHEN and CDR2 is SYDVKM. The CDR3 length is 18 residues. V was clipped by 4 bases and J by 0 bases, with 19 bases between them. This CDR3 reads CASSSMLVGGYSNQPQHF. Written as DNA, the CDR3 is TGTGCCAGCAGTTCCATGCTGGTCGGGGGGTATAGCAATCAGCCCCAGCATTTT.

The chain carries TRBV10-3 and TRBJ2-3; D not certain. Germline CDR1 and CDR2: ENHRY and SYGVKD. The CDR3 covers 14 residues. Trimming took off 7 bases at V and 0 bases at J, with 11 bases between the two ends. The CDR3 sequence: CAIKGLSSTDTQYF. The CDR3 DNA sequence: TGTGCCATCAAGGGTTTATCTAGCACAGATACGCAGTATTTT.

A remark on this clone: The sample holds other DNA sequences that translate to the same CDR3. The chain has TRBV19 and TRBJ2-7; 8 positions match TRBD2. The V and J ends lost 6 bases and 3 bases, in that order; junction bases with no gene match: 10. Germline V lookup: CDR1 LNHDA, CDR2 SQIVND (reference sequence). The CDR3 is 15 residues long. CDR3 in DNA: TGTGCCAGTAGCCCCGCACTAGCGGCTGACTACGAGCAGTACTTC. This translates into CASSPALAADYEQYF.

V gene TRBV9 combines with J gene TRBJ2-7; 9 bases are shared with TRBD2. Germline V gene sequence: CDR1 SGDLS, CDR2 YYNGEE. V was pared by 3 bases and J by 3 bases, with 1 base of the junction left unmatched. The CDR3 consists of 13 residues. The CDR3 reads CASSATSGYEQYF. CDR3 nucleotides: TGTGCCAGCAGCGCGACTAGCGGCTACGAGCAGTACTTC.

The V gene is TRBV6-5, the J gene TRBJ1-4, with a weak D call TRBD1 (6 bases). Trimming removed 6 bases at V and 5 bases at J, with 10 bases between. This CDR3 has 13 amino acids. Germline values: CDR1 MNHEY, CDR2 SVGAGI. CDR3 sequence: CASSPGVNEKLFF. The CDR3, as DNA: TGTGCCAGCAGCCCAGGGGTGAATGAAAAACTGTTTTTT.

V and J are TRBV15 and TRBJ2-1; D uncertain. V lost 3 bases to trimming and J lost 5 bases, with 14 bases between them. The V gene's germline CDR1 is LNHNV and CDR2 YYDKDF (reference sequence). The CDR3 extends over 15 amino acids. Here the CDR3 DNA reads TGTGCCACCAGCAGTACTTGGGATCTGAACAATGAGCAGTTCTTC. Protein: CATSSTWDLNNEQFF. Supplemented by reference TRBV15 and TRBJ2-1, the full variable domain reads DAMVIQNPRYQVTQFGKPVTLSCSQTLNHNVMYWYQQKSSQAPKLLFHYYDKDFNNEADTPDNFQSRRPNTSFCFLDIRSPGLGDTAMYLCATSSTWDLNNEQFFGPGTRLTVL.

The rearrangement joins TRBV6-4 to TRBJ2-5; 10 nucleotides align to TRBD2. V was clipped by 0 bases and J by 3 bases; unmatched bases: 7. The CDR3 has 17 amino acids. In germline, CDR1 is MRHNA, CDR2 SNTAGT. CDR3: CASSDSASGSEKETQYF. The CDR3 bases are TGTGCCAGCAGTGACTCGGCTAGCGGGAGTGAGAAAGAGACCCAGTACTTC.

The chain joins TRBV21-1 to TRBJ2-7; whether TRBD2, the table's D call, matches the DNA was not checked. TRBV21-1 is classified as a pseudogene. This CDR3 has 17 residues. The CDR3: CASSKGGLAGEVGEQYF. DNA for the CDR3: TGTGCCAGCAGCAAAGGGGGACTAGCGGGAGAAGTTGGCGAGCAGTACTTC.

V and J are TRBV19 and TRBJ2-3; tentatively, D is TRBD2 (6 bases). V lost 3 bases and J 2 bases, leaving 9 bases between the germline ends. Looked up from germline, CDR1 is LNHDA and CDR2 is SQIVND (reference sequence). This CDR3 is built from 14 residues. The CDR3, as DNA: TGTGCCAGTAGTATCCTAGCGACCACAGATACGCAGTATTTT. This gives the protein CASSILATTDTQYF.

This clone was picked up one time. V gene TRBV6-5 combines with J gene TRBJ2-1, with TRBD1 matching 7 bases. CDR3 length: 15 residues. After removal of 6 bases from V and 6 bases from J, the junction contained 11 bases not matched to a gene. Per germline, CDR1 MNHEY and CDR2 SVGAGI. CDR3 amino acids: CASRKTTGTPNEQFF. The CDR3 nucleotides read TGTGCCAGCAGAAAAACGACAGGGACACCCAATGAGCAGTTCTTC.

The CDR3 loop is CASSYVGSGFSYEQYF. As DNA, the CDR3 is TGTGCCAGCAGCTACGTTGGTAGCGGGTTCTCCTACGAGCAGTACTTC. The chain couples TRBV7-2 to TRBJ2-7; 7 bases are shared with TRBD2. Germline CDR1 and CDR2: SGHTA and FQGNSA. The CDR3 has 16 residues. With 4 bases clipped from V and 0 bases from J, the junction kept 9 bases outside the gene matches.

The V gene is TRBV7-9, the J gene TRBJ1-2; TRBD1 aligns across 10 bases. The CDR3 spans 18 residues. Germline lookup yields CDR1 SEHNR and CDR2 FQNEAQ (reference sequence). Germline trimming cut 5 bases from V and 0 bases from J; bases unmatched to any gene: 12. The CDR3 spells CASSLTIRTGGANYGYTF. The CDR3, as DNA: TGTGCCAGCAGCCTCACCATTAGGACAGGGGGTGCTAACTATGGCTACACCTTC.

The chain employs TRBV30 and TRBJ2-7, with TRBD1 matching 7 bases. CDR3 size: 14 residues. Germline CDR1 reads GTSNPN; CDR2 reads SVGIG (reference sequence). Trimming cost V 4 bases and J 3 bases; bases outside gene matches: 9. CDR3 nucleotide sequence: TGTGCCTGGATCCCGGGACAGTCTAACTACGAGCAGTACTTC. This translates into CAWIPGQSNYEQYF.

This clone was counted only a few times. CDR3 amino acids: CASSLGFNLNEKLFF. As DNA, the CDR3 is TGTGCCAGCAGCTTAGGGTTCAACCTTAATGAAAAACTGTTTTTT. The rearrangement joins TRBV7-9 to TRBJ1-4; D gene ambiguous. Trimming pared 1 base from V and 4 bases from J, leaving 10 bases between. The CDR3 runs 15 residues. Germline V CDR1 and CDR2: SEHNR, FQNEAQ (reference sequence).

The chain is built from TRBV25-1 and TRBJ2-7; TRBD1 agrees at 10 bases. CDR1 and CDR2 from the germline V gene are MGHDK and SYGVNS. The CDR3 runs to 12 residues. The V segment lost 8 bases and the J segment 4 bases; nucleotides outside the gene matches: 2. CDR3 protein: CASGTGVYEQYF. CDR3 sequence (DNA): TGTGCCAGCGGGACAGGGGTATACGAGCAGTACTTC.

V is TRBV5-6 and J is TRBJ1-4; the D gene is possibly TRBD1 (6 bases). This CDR3 contains 15 residues. Germline V lookup: CDR1 SGHDT, CDR2 YYEEEE. The ends were cut back, 4 bases at V and 10 bases at J, with 20 bases in the middle. The CDR3 DNA sequence: TGTGCCAGCAGCCGCTCAAGGGACAACGGCGGAAAACTGTTTTTT. Residues: CASSRSRDNGGKLFF. Variable domain in full (rest from reference TRBV5-6 and TRBJ1-4): DAGVTQSPTHLIKTRGQQVTLRCSPKSGHDTVSWYQQALGQGPQFIFQYYEEEERQRGNFPDRFSGHQFPNYSSELNVNALLLGDSALYLCASSRSRDNGGKLFFGSGTQLSVL.

The CDR3 DNA sequence: TGTGCCAGCAGCATAAGTACCGATCTCACCTTTACTGAAGCTTTCTTT. Translation gives CASSISTDLTFTEAFF. The chain carries TRBV9 and TRBJ1-1; D unresolved. Germline CDR1 SGDLS, CDR2 YYNGEE. V lost 4 bases and J lost 5, with 21 bases in between. The CDR3 contains 16 residues.

The V call is TRBV7-6, the J call TRBJ2-1; 11 nucleotides line up with TRBD2. Germline CDR1 is SGHVS and CDR2 is FNYEAQ. V was clipped by 1 base and J by 8 bases; unmatched bases: 4. The CDR3 spans 15 residues. The CDR3 loop reads CASSLVLAGVDEQFF. The CDR3 nucleotides read TGTGCCAGCAGCTTAGTACTAGCGGGAGTTGATGAGCAGTTCTTC.

The V call is TRBV19, the J call TRBJ2-3, with 14 positions matching TRBD2. Per germline, CDR1 LNHDA and CDR2 SQIVND (reference sequence). With V trimmed by 3 bases and J by 4 bases, 3 bases remained unmatched. The CDR3 has 16 residues. CDR3 coding DNA: TGTGCCAGTAGTATGGGACTAGCGGGAGTGGCAGATACGCAGTATTTT. Protein sequence: CASSMGLAGVADTQYF.

J is TRBJ1-2 and V is TRBV28; 8 bases agree with TRBD1. CDR1 and CDR2 (germline): MDHEN, SYDVKM. The CDR3 is 15 amino acids. V was clipped by 5 bases and J by 7 bases; unmatched bases: 12. CDR3 amino acids: CASSIYRGSSRGYTF. The CDR3 bases are TGTGCCAGCAGTATCTACAGGGGGTCGTCGCGTGGCTACACCTTC.

This clone occurred once. The rearrangement uses TRBV27 and TRBJ2-7, with 7 bases fitting TRBD2. V trimming: 3 bases; J trimming: 3 bases; junction bases outside the gene matches: 5. The CDR3 covers 14 residues. From germline, CDR1 is MNHEY and CDR2 SMNVEV (reference sequence). CDR3 in amino acids: CASSLGGIYYEQYF. CDR3 nucleotides: TGTGCCAGCAGTTTGGGGGGGATTTACTACGAGCAGTACTTC.

The chain carries TRBV27 and TRBJ1-5, with 9 positions matching TRBD1. Germline lookup yields CDR1 MNHEY and CDR2 SMNVEV (reference sequence). After removal of 7 bases from V and 2 bases from J, the junction contained 6 bases not matched to a gene. The length of the CDR3 is 15 residues. In DNA form, the CDR3 reads TGTGCCAGCACCTCGACAGGGGGTGGCAATCAGCCCCAGCATTTT. It codes for CASTSTGGGNQPQHF.

The rearrangement links TRBV6-6 to TRBJ1-2; TRBD1 matches 9 bases. The germline V gene has CDR1 MNHNY and CDR2 SVGAGI (reference sequence). The CDR3 loop spans 14 amino acids. The trim removed 2 bases at V and 4 bases at J, leaving 2 bases unmatched. In DNA, the CDR3 is TGTGCCAGCAGTTACCCGACAGGGGGCTATGGCTACACCTTC. Translation gives CASSYPTGGYGYTF.